The source of this TCR beta chain is a study of blood T cells in healthy people across ages. The authors drew 8.5 to 10 milliliters of peripheral blood from each donor. A J-beta primer mix and a sample-barcoded 5' primer were used in a second PCR of about 7 to 12 cycles. Via MiXCR, TCRdb re-called the 5' RACE reads, giving one row per CDR3 protein. Here the sample spans about 680,000 distinct CDR3 sequences, about half being singletons. This CDR3 comprises 15 residues. Looked up from germline, CDR1 is SNHLY and CDR2 is FYNNEI. V was cut by 6 bases and J by 2 bases, with 11 bases left in between. J is TRBJ2-6 and V is TRBV2; D perhaps matches TRBD1 (6 bases). The sequencing sample was made of blood. The clonotype comes from a woman in her fifties or sixties in good health. CDR3 sequence reads: CASRNNRAGANVLTF. The CDR3 DNA follows: TGTGCCAGCAGAAACAACAGGGCTGGGGCCAACGTCCTGACTTTC.